Listed below are T cell receptor beta chains from one sample, sequenced in a study of human T cells and chemical hapten exposure. TCRdb analysed the RACE reads with MiXCR anew, one entry per CDR3 protein. The sample shows about 100,000 distinct CDR3 sequences, roughly 11% of them seen only once. The material sequenced was whole blood, taken in connection with sensitization to the hapten diphenylcyclopropenone (DPC). These receptors came from a woman between 40 and 55 years old with alopecia areata. Some clones in this sample may be carry-over from other donors' samples. Each CDR3 is given with its conserved first and last residue. The order of the fields is J gene, V gene, clone size, D gene, CDR3 protein, CDR3 DNA. A D gene is named only where the DNA matches it firmly. Clone size is stated in some rows and not others, as once, few, many or a class when expanded.

TRBJ2-7	TRBV19	-	-	CASSTQLPEPDEQYF	TGTGCCAGTAGTACCCAACTACCAGAACCGGACGAGCAGTACTTC
TRBJ2-1	TRBV4-2	few	TRBD2	CASSQEPAGLYNEQFF	TGTGCCAGCAGCCAAGAGCCAGCGGGGCTTTACAATGAGCAGTTCTTC
TRBJ1-6	TRBV6-2/TRBV6-3	many	-	CAARRGAVNSPLHF	TGTGCCGCCCGGCGCGGGGCCGTAAATTCACCCCTCCACTTT
TRBJ1-5	TRBV20-1	-	-	CSAYTGYSNRPQHF	TGCAGTGCCTATACCGGATATAGCAATCGGCCCCAGCATTTT
TRBJ2-3	TRBV20-1	-	-	CSAPMYGRNETDTQYF	TGCAGTGCTCCTATGTACGGGAGAAATGAGACAGATACGCAGTATTTT
TRBJ2-6	TRBV4-2	many	-	CASSQEGPTSGANVLTF	TGTGCCAGCAGCCAGGAGGGACCGACCTCTGGGGCCAACGTCCTGACTTTC
TRBJ2-5	TRBV5-6	-	-	CASSRGGLGETQYF	TGTGCCAGCAGCAGGGGGGGATTAGGTGAGACCCAGTACTTC
TRBJ1-1	TRBV7-8	many	-	CASSLSSSENTEAFF	TGTGCCAGCAGCTTATCCTCCTCAGAGAACACTGAAGCTTTCTTT
TRBJ1-5	TRBV7-8	few	-	CASSPAGRNQPQHF	TGTGCCAGCAGCCCGGCCGGGCGCAATCAGCCCCAGCATTTT
TRBJ1-1	TRBV12-3/TRBV12-4	many	TRBD1	CASSPRQGMEAFF	TGTGCCAGCAGTCCCAGACAGGGGATGGAAGCTTTCTTT
TRBJ2-3	TRBV27	few	TRBD1	CASSFQGGTDTQYF	TGTGCCAGCAGTTTCCAGGGGGGCACAGATACGCAGTATTTT
TRBJ1-2	TRBV28	many	-	CASSPPAVYGYTF	TGTGCCAGCAGTCCCCCGGCGGTCTATGGCTACACCTTC
TRBJ2-1	TRBV29-1	many	-	CSVTLATNEQFF	TGCAGCGTTACCCTAGCTACCAATGAGCAGTTCTTC
TRBJ2-1	TRBV7-2	many	TRBD1	CASSFDRGRNNEQFF	TGTGCCAGCAGCTTTGACAGGGGGCGTAACAATGAGCAGTTCTTC
TRBJ1-1	TRBV15	many	-	CATSRGGATVGTEAFF	TGTGCCACCAGCAGAGGGGGGGCAACGGTGGGCACTGAAGCTTTCTTT
TRBJ2-7	TRBV15	-	-	CATSREGGAYEQYF	TGTGCCACCAGCAGAGAAGGGGGGGCCTACGAGCAGTACTTC
TRBJ2-1	TRBV29-1	few	TRBD2	CSAVAGESYNEQFF	TGCAGCGCCGTAGCGGGGGAGTCCTACAATGAGCAGTTCTTC
TRBJ2-1	TRBV4-1	many	-	CASSQVQGRYNEQFF	TGCGCCAGCAGCCAAGTACAGGGACGGTACAATGAGCAGTTCTTC
TRBJ1-1	TRBV11-2	many	-	CASSLEGGTRAAFF	TGTGCCAGCAGCTTAGAGGGCGGGACTCGCGCAGCTTTCTTT
TRBJ1-2	TRBV28	few	-	CASSYLKGGYGYTF	TGTGCCAGCAGTTATTTGAAGGGCGGCTATGGCTACACCTTC
TRBJ1-3	TRBV3-1	many	TRBD1	CASSQGDRALSGNTIYF	TGTGCCAGCAGCCAGGGTGACAGGGCCCTCTCTGGAAACACCATATATTTT
TRBJ2-5	TRBV5-5	few	-	CASSLVRAAQETQYF	TGTGCCAGCAGCTTGGTTCGGGCAGCCCAAGAGACCCAGTACTTC
TRBJ1-1	TRBV28	many	TRBD1	CASSFGTGLTEAFF	TGTGCCAGCAGTTTTGGGACAGGGCTCACTGAAGCTTTCTTT
TRBJ2-3	TRBV27	many	TRBD1	CASGTGPWDTQYF	TGTGCCAGCGGGACAGGGCCTTGGGATACGCAGTATTTT
TRBJ2-3	TRBV7-2	few	-	CASSQRWGGGTDTQYF	TGTGCCAGCAGCCAGAGGTGGGGGGGCGGCACAGATACGCAGTATTTT
TRBJ1-6	TRBV7-9	-	-	CASSSGGSLWTPLHF	TGTGCCAGCAGCTCCGGAGGCAGCCTGTGGACACCCCTCCACTTT
TRBJ2-1	TRBV12-3/TRBV12-4	many	TRBD1	CASSQQGARDEQFF	TGTGCCAGCAGTCAACAGGGGGCGAGGGATGAGCAGTTCTTC
TRBJ1-5	TRBV9	few	-	CASSVDNRVDQPQHF	TGTGCCAGCAGCGTAGATAACAGGGTGGATCAGCCCCAGCATTTT